The next 20 T cell receptor beta chains were all read from a single sample in a study of human T cells and chemical hapten exposure. The time point: patch test 3, about 24 weeks after DPC sensitization. Treatment: therapeutic diphenylcyclopropenone sensitization with weekly scalp DPC. TCRdb re-called the RACE reads through MiXCR, storing one row per CDR3 protein. The table shows 55,000 to 75,000 distinct CDR3 sequences, with 12% occurring only once. This specimen was whole blood, taken in connection with sensitization to the hapten diphenylcyclopropenone (DPC). The receptors were sampled from a man aged 25-45 years with alopecia areata. Some clones in this sample may be carry-over from other donors' samples.

The rearrangement uses TRBV4-1 and TRBJ1-5; possible D gene TRBD1, 5 bases. CDR3 length equals 20 residues. Germline CDR1 reads MGHRA; CDR2 reads YSYEKL. V lost 0 bases, J lost 1 base, and 22 bases lay in between. CDR3 amino acids: CASSQDLVVTEGPSNQPQHF. The CDR3 DNA reads as TGCGCCAGCAGCCAAGATCTGGTGGTGACAGAGGGGCCCAGCAATCAGCCCCAGCATTTT.

This clonotype was observed a handful of times. The rearrangement joins TRBV11-3 to TRBJ2-1; 8 bases are shared with TRBD1. This CDR3 is built from 14 residues. CDR1 SGHNT and CDR2 YENEEA come from the germline V gene. J was trimmed by 10 bases and V by 3 bases; bases with no gene match: 8. DNA for the CDR3: TGTGCCAGCAGCTTCCAACAGGGGGAAGGAGAGCAGTTCTTC. This translates into CASSFQQGEGEQFF.

The chain carries TRBV7-3 and TRBJ1-6; D not certain. The CDR3 extends over 13 amino acids. Per the germline V gene, CDR1 is SGHTA and CDR2 is FQGTGA. Trimming shortened V by 6 bases and J by 8 bases, and 11 bases separated the two germline ends. The CDR3 DNA sequence: TGTGCCAGCAGTTCTTTCAGCGATTCACCCCTCCACTTT. Protein product: CASSSFSDSPLHF.

The table lists this clonotype with many counts. The V call is TRBV20-1, the J call TRBJ1-5; D remains ambiguous. CDR3 size: 13 residues. V was cut by 6 bases and J by 2 bases, with 11 bases left in between. Looked up from germline, CDR1 is DFQATT and CDR2 is SNEGSKA (reference sequence). This chain's CDR3 is CSAEGRGNQPQHF. The DNA for the CDR3 is TGCAGTGCAGAAGGCCGGGGCAATCAGCCCCAGCATTTT.

This clonotype was counted a few times. The chain is built from TRBV28 and TRBJ2-3; D remains ambiguous. Germline CDR1 and CDR2: MDHEN and SYDVKM. There are 14 residues in the CDR3. Trimming stripped 5 bases from V and 1 base from J, with 10 bases between. The chain's CDR3 is CASSTLQGTDTQYF. CDR3 DNA sequence: TGTGCCAGCAGTACCCTCCAGGGCACAGATACGCAGTATTTT. The full variable domain, with the rest looked up from reference TRBV28 and TRBJ2-3, is DVKVTQSSRYLVKRTGEKVFLECVQDMDHENMFWYRQDPGLGLRLIYFSYDVKMKEKGDIPEGYSVSREKKERFSLILESASTNQTSMYLCASSTLQGTDTQYFGPGTRLTVL.

This clonotype was counted a few times. This chain links TRBV20-1 with TRBJ1-1, with D uncertain. The V end lost 6 bases, the J end lost 4 bases, and 9 bases lay between the germline ends. Germline CDR1 is DFQATT and CDR2 is SNEGSKA (reference sequence). The CDR3 covers 11 residues. This CDR3 reads CSAGDPTEAFF. CDR3 in DNA: TGCAGTGCCGGCGACCCCACTGAAGCTTTCTTT.

At least ten counts were recorded for this clonotype. This chain links TRBV20-1 with TRBJ2-1; D unresolved. V was cut by 6 bases and J by 2 bases, with 8 bases left in between. The CDR3 has 12 residues. Looked up from germline, CDR1 is DFQATT and CDR2 is SNEGSKA (reference sequence). The CDR3 bases are TGCAGTGCCCTGGGAACCTACAATGAGCAGTTCTTC. Protein: CSALGTYNEQFF.

The J gene is TRBJ2-2, the V gene TRBV9, with 8 bases matching TRBD1. This CDR3 comprises 14 residues. The V segment lost 4 bases and the J segment 6 bases; nucleotides outside the gene matches: 5. Germline V gene lookup returns CDR1 SGDLS and CDR2 YYNGEE. CDR3 sequence (DNA): TGTGCCAGCAGCCTAGAGACAGGGGCCGGGGAGCTGTTTTTT. Its protein is CASSLETGAGELFF.

The V and J genes are TRBV12-3 or TRBV12-4 and TRBJ1-1; D remains unclear. The CDR3 covers 15 residues. The V end lost 0 bases, the J end lost 4 bases, and 12 bases lay between the germline ends. CDR3 loop: CASSLAQWDSTEAFF. The CDR3 bases are TGTGCCAGCAGTTTAGCGCAGTGGGATTCCACTGAAGCTTTCTTT.

The rearrangement links TRBV12-3 or TRBV12-4 to TRBJ2-1, with a possible D match to TRBD2 (6 bases). This CDR3 has 15 amino acids. V lost 7 bases and J 0 bases, leaving 13 bases between the germline ends. CDR3 bases: TGTGCCAGCACGGGCGGGACGAGCTCCTACAATGAGCAGTTCTTC. This codes for CASTGGTSSYNEQFF.

This clonotype was found many times. This chain joins TRBV3-1 and TRBJ1-6; D gene unclear. The germline gives CDR1 LGHDT, CDR2 YNNKEL (reference sequence). This CDR3 has 19 amino acids. Trimming took off 4 bases at V and 0 bases at J, with 19 bases between the two ends. This chain's CDR3 is CASSPVALLESSYNSPLHF. The CDR3 bases are TGTGCCAGCAGCCCGGTCGCTCTGCTAGAGAGCTCCTATAATTCACCCCTCCACTTT.

This clonotype was picked up a small number of times. The V and J genes are TRBV20-1 and TRBJ1-1, with a possible D match to TRBD1 (5 bases). Trimming removed 5 bases from V and 1 base from J, with 11 bases in between. Germline CDR1 DFQATT, CDR2 SNEGSKA (reference sequence). CDR3 length: 13 residues. In DNA form, the CDR3 reads TGCAGTGCTGGGGGGATCAAGAACACTGAAGCTTTCTTT. Amino acids: CSAGGIKNTEAFF.

This clonotype occurred many times. The V and J genes are TRBV6-2 or TRBV6-3 and TRBJ1-5, with TRBD1 matching 10 bases. V lost 5 bases, J lost 1 base, and 5 bases stayed unmatched. The CDR3 length is 16 residues. Germline lookup yields CDR1 MNHEY and CDR2 SVGEGT. This CDR3 is CASSQGQGTSNQPQHF. As DNA, the CDR3 is TGTGCCAGCAGTCAGGGACAGGGGACGAGCAATCAGCCCCAGCATTTT.

The rearrangement uses TRBV27 and TRBJ1-5; 8 bases align to TRBD1. The CDR3 is 17 residues long. Germline CDR1 and CDR2: MNHEY and SMNVEV (reference sequence). Trimming removed 6 bases from V and 0 bases from J; junction bases left unmatched: 10. CDR3 DNA sequence: TGTGCCAGCAGGCGACAGGGGTCGTCGTTTAGCAATCAGCCCCAGCATTTT. Protein sequence: CASRRQGSSFSNQPQHF.

Concerning this clonotype itself: An end of the junction does not agree with germline; a read error may underlie this. The V and J genes are TRBV6-2 or TRBV6-3 and TRBJ1-1, with 8 bases identical to TRBD1. Germline loops: CDR1 MNHEY, CDR2 SVGEGT. CDR3 length: 14 residues. The DNA for the CDR3 is TGTGTCAGCAAAGGGGACAGGTGGTACACTGAAGCTTTCTTT. As protein: CVSKGDRWYTEAFF.

In DNA, the CDR3 is TGTGCCATCAGTGACAGACCCGGGGAGCTGTTTTTT. This encodes CAISDRPGELFF. The chain has TRBV10-3 and TRBJ2-2; no definite D call. CDR1 ENHRY and CDR2 SYGVKD come from the germline V gene. This CDR3 is built from 12 residues. V was trimmed by 3 bases and J by 6 bases, leaving 5 bases between them.

This clonotype was recorded a few times. The chain employs TRBV19 and TRBJ2-5; D assignment may be TRBD1 or TRBD2 (5 bases each). Per the germline V gene, CDR1 is LNHDA and CDR2 is SQIVND (reference sequence). Trimming took 4 bases from V and 1 from J, leaving 16 bases between them. This CDR3 spans 16 amino acids. The CDR3 coding sequence is TGTGCCAGTAGTACCCTAGGTGGGGGATTCCAAGAGACCCAGTACTTC. Protein: CASSTLGGGFQETQYF.

The V gene is TRBV28, the J gene TRBJ1-1; no firm D call. Germline V gene data show CDR1 as MDHEN and CDR2 as SYDVKM. CDR3 length: 14 residues. V dropped 3 bases and J dropped 1 base, with 9 bases sitting between them. CDR3 DNA sequence: TGTGCCAGCAGTTTTTCAACGTCGAACACTGAAGCTTTCTTT. Translation: CASSFSTSNTEAFF.

This clonotype was seen many times. V usage is TRBV11-2 and J usage is TRBJ1-2; D is ambiguous. Per the germline V gene, CDR1 is SGHAT and CDR2 is FQNNGV. The CDR3 spans 13 residues. V dropped 5 bases and J dropped 8 bases, with 15 bases sitting between them. The CDR3 DNA reads TGTGCCAGCAGCCCGAGACCGTCTCAAGGCTACACCTTC. Its translation: CASSPRPSQGYTF.

This clonotype showed up many times. The chain uses TRBV5-5 and TRBJ2-7, with D possibly matching TRBD1 (6 bases). This CDR3 has 15 amino acids. V shed 0 bases and J shed 2 bases, with 12 bases lying between them. Per germline, CDR1 SGHKS and CDR2 YYEKEE (reference sequence). The DNA for the CDR3 is TGTGCCAGCAGCTTGGTTCGGACAGCGACCTACGAGCAGTACTTC. It is translated as CASSLVRTATYEQYF. Using reference TRBV5-5 and TRBJ2-7 for the parts outside the CDR3, the full variable domain is DAGVTQSPTHLIKTRGQQVTLRCSPISGHKSVSWYQQVLGQGPQFIFQYYEKEERGRGNFPDRFSARQFPNYSSELNVNALLLGDSALYLCASSLVRTATYEQYFGPGTRLTVT.